This passage covers 8 T cell receptor beta chains from one sample sequenced in a study of shared clonotypes between healthy human individuals. The method was immunoSEQ multiplex PCR; TCRdb's version includes in-frame clones alone and lacks a portion of them. The table records over 2 million clones, approximately 94% of them present only once. Cells designated naive CD8 were CD45RO-negative and were positively selected for CCR7, with terminally differentiated effector memory CD45RA+ cells excluded. The sample taken for sequencing was naive CD8+ T cells sorted from blood. All receptors come from a man aged 18 to 30 in good health.

This chain uses TRBV5-4 with TRBJ2-7; D could derive from TRBD1 or TRBD2 (5 bases each). Germline CDR1 and CDR2: SGHNT and YYREEE (reference sequence). This CDR3 region has 15 residues. V lost 0 bases to trimming and J lost 9 bases, with 19 bases between them. The CDR3 nucleotides are TGTGCCAGCAGCTTGGATCAGGGAGCGCTGAGCGGGCAGTACTTC. Translating it yields CASSLDQGALSGQYF.

This chain joins TRBV28 and TRBJ2-7; tentatively, D is TRBD2 (7 bases). The V and J ends lost 1 base and 3 bases respectively, with 10 bases between them. Germline V CDR1 and CDR2: MDHEN, SYDVKM. The CDR3 covers 14 residues. The CDR3 sequence: CASSLLRGGYEQYF. CDR3 bases: TGTGCCAGCAGTTTATTGAGGGGGGGCTACGAGCAGTACTTC.

The chain links TRBV5-1 to TRBJ2-1; D could derive from TRBD1 or TRBD2 (5 bases each). This CDR3 comprises 14 residues. Looked up from germline, CDR1 is SGHRS and CDR2 is YFSETQ. V was cut by 4 bases and J by 8 bases, with 16 bases left in between. The CDR3 DNA reads as TGCGCCAGCAGCATTATGTCAGGGACCGATGAGCAGTTCTTC. Amino acids: CASSIMSGTDEQFF.

This chain connects TRBV4-1 to TRBJ2-7; 8 nucleotides align to TRBD2. The CDR3 has 17 residues. Trimming removed 4 bases from V and 4 bases from J; junction bases left unmatched: 15. Germline V CDR1 and CDR2: MGHRA, YSYEKL. The CDR3 DNA reads as TGCGCCAGCAGCCCGGGAGGGGCGGCGGTGGGGGGTTACGAGCAGTACTTC. It is translated as CASSPGGAAVGGYEQYF.

This clone came up once. The J gene is TRBJ1-1, the V gene TRBV5-1; unclear D gene. Germline values: CDR1 SGHRS, CDR2 YFSETQ. V was clipped by 0 bases and J by 3 bases, with 24 bases between them. The CDR3 spans 19 residues. The CDR3 loop reads CASSLVYPDRSPADTEAFF. In nucleotides, the CDR3 is TGCGCCAGCAGCTTGGTTTATCCCGATAGGTCTCCGGCGGACACTGAAGCTTTCTTT. The full variable domain, with the rest looked up from reference TRBV5-1 and TRBJ1-1, is KAGVTQTPRYLIKTRGQQVTLSCSPISGHRSVSWYQQTPGQGLQFLFEYFSETQRNKGNFPGRFSGRQFSNSRSEMNVSTLELGDSALYLCASSLVYPDRSPADTEAFFGQGTRLTVV.

The chain joins TRBV5-6 to TRBJ2-7; D not certain. The CDR3 spans 13 residues. Germline V lookup: CDR1 SGHDT, CDR2 YYEEEE. V lost 6 bases and J 6 bases, leaving 16 bases between the germline ends. For the CDR3, the DNA is TGTGCCAGCAAACATGGGGATGCCGTCGAGCAGTACTTC. Translating it yields CASKHGDAVEQYF.

The chain combines TRBV13 with TRBJ2-3, with 7 bases that match TRBD1. With V trimmed by 6 bases and J by 2 bases, 5 bases remained unmatched. This CDR3 is 14 amino acids long. In germline, CDR1 is PRHDT, CDR2 FYEKMQ (reference sequence). CDR3 sequence reads: CASRFRGFTDTQYF. CDR3 DNA sequence: TGTGCCAGCAGATTCAGGGGGTTCACAGATACGCAGTATTTT. Based on the CDR3 plus reference TRBV13 and TRBJ2-3, the full variable domain is AAGVIQSPRHLIKEKRETATLKCYPIPRHDTVYWYQQGPGQDPQFLISFYEKMQSDKGSIPDRFSAQQFSDYHSELNMSSLELGDSALYFCASRFRGFTDTQYFGPGTRLTVL.

The chain couples TRBV28 to TRBJ2-5, with D uncertain. The germline V and J ends were trimmed by 4 bases and 5 bases, with 11 bases remaining between them. The CDR3 length is 13 residues. The V gene's germline CDR1 is MDHEN and CDR2 SYDVKM. CDR3 in DNA: TGTGCCAGCAGTTATTTGGGTAGGGAGACCCAGTACTTC. It is translated as CASSYLGRETQYF.